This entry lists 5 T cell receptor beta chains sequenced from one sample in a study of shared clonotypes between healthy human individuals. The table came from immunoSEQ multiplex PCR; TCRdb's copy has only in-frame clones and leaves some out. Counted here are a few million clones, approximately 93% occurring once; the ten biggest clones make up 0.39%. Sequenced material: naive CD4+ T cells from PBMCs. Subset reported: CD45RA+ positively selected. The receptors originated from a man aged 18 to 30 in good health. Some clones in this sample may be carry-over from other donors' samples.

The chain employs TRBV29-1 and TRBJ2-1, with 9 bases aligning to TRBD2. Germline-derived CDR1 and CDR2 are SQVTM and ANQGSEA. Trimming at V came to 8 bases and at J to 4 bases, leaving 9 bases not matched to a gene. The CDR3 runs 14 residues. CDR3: CSNRLAAIYNEQFF. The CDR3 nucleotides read TGCAGCAACAGACTAGCGGCCATATACAATGAGCAGTTCTTC.

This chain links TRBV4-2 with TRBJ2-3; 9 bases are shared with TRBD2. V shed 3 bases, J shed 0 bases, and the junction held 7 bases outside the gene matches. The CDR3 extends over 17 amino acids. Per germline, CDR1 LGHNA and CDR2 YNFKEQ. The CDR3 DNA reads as TGTGCCAGCAGCCAGAGACTAGCGGACCGGAGCACAGATACGCAGTATTTT. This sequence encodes CASSQRLADRSTDTQYF.

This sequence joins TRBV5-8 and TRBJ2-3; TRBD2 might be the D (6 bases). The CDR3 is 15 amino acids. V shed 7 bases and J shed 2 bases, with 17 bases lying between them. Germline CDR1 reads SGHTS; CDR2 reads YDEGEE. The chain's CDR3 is CASGEEGTLTDTQYF. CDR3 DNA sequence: TGTGCCAGCGGGGAGGAGGGAACGCTCACAGATACGCAGTATTTT.

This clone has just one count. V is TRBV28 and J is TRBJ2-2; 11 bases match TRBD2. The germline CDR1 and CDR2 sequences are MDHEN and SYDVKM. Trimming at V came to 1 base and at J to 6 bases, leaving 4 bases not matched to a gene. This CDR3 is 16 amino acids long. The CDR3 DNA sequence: TGTGCCAGCAGTTTATACGTAGCGGGAGGGCCCGGGGAGCTGTTTTTT. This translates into CASSLYVAGGPGELFF.

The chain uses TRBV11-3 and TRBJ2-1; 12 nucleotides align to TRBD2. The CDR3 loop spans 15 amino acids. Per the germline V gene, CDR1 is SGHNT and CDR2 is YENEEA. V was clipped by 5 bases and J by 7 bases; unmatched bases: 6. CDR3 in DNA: TGTGCCAGCAGCCTAACTAGCGGGAGGCAAAATGAGCAGTTCTTC. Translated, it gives CASSLTSGRQNEQFF.